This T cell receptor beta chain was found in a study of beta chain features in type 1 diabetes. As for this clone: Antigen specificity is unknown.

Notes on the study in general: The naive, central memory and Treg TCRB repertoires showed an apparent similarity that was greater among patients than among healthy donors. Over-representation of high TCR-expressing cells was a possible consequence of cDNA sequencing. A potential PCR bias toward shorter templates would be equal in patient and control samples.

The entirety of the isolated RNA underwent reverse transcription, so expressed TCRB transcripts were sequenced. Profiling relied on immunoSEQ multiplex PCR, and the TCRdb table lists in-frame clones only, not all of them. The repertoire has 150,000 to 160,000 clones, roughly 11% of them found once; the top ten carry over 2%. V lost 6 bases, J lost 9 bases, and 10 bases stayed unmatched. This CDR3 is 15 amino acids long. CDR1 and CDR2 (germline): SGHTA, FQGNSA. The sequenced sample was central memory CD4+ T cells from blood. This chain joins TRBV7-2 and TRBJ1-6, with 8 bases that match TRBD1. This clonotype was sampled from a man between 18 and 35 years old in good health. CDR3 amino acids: CASRPDRGSSSPLHF. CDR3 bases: TGTGCCAGCAGGCCAGACAGGGGATCGAGTTCACCCCTCCACTTT.